The clone carrying this T cell receptor beta chain occurred a few times. Study processing details: Using reference gene primer amplification, nucleated cell counts were estimated. The method was immunoSEQ multiplex PCR; TCRdb's version includes in-frame clones alone and lacks a portion of them. V and J calls and clone size are those listed in that table; D and trimming were worked out from the DNA. The table has around 100,000 clones, about nine tenths seen once. This sample is drawn from a study of blood T cell repertoires in COVID-19. Study-wide context: Donors in the United States, Italy and Spain gave samples during acute or convalescent COVID-19. The cDNA or gDNA used as material had been derived from T cells, B-cell-depleted T cells, or PBMCs.

Germline V gene lookup returns CDR1 DFQATT and CDR2 SNEGSKA (reference sequence). This CDR3 region has 15 residues. V gave up 3 bases and J gave up 0 bases; unmatched junction bases: 6. This chain joins TRBV20-1 and TRBJ1-1, with 8 nucleotides matching TRBD1. Specimen: peripheral blood. This clonotype was obtained from a man aged 40-49 years with acute or convalescent COVID-19. The CDR3 sequence is CSASQGARMNTEAFF. CDR3 nucleotide sequence: TGCAGTGCTAGTCAGGGGGCGAGAATGAACACTGAAGCTTTCTTT.